The sequence of this TCR beta chain was determined in a study of blood T cell repertoires in COVID-19. Study in general: COVID-19 samples collected from the United States, Italy and Spain covered acute and convalescent phases.

After removal of 3 bases from V and 2 bases from J, the junction contained 5 bases not matched to a gene. Germline CDR1 reads SGHDT; CDR2 reads YYEEEE. The CDR3 runs to 14 residues. Original analysis: Nucleated cell counts were estimated from reference gene primer amplification. Clones were sequenced by immunoSEQ multiplex PCR, and TCRdb holds only the in-frame ones, with some missing. V, J and clone size are taken as reported in that table, and D and trimming were inferred from the DNA itself. Of a few hundred thousand clones listed, around 90% are singletons. This receptor was identified in a woman aged 65 to 85 with active or convalescent COVID-19. The sequencing input was peripheral blood. This chain connects TRBV5-6 to TRBJ2-7, with 7 bases fitting TRBD2. In nucleotides, the CDR3 is TGTGCCAGCAGCTCAGCGGGGAGGACCTACGAGCAGTACTTC. Its protein is CASSSAGRTYEQYF.